The 14 T cell receptor beta chains presented below share a single source sample, sequenced in a study of T cell repertoires in ileal Crohn's disease. Here immunoSEQ multiplex PCR was the method, and the copy in TCRdb shows in-frame clones only, minus some. Of approximately 15,000 clones listed, 80% are singletons. Sequencing was performed on ileal tissue. The receptors originated from an adult with Crohn's disease.

The V gene is TRBV5-1, the J gene TRBJ2-1, with unresolved D. Germline assignment: CDR1 SGHRS and CDR2 YFSETQ. V gave up 0 bases and J gave up 3 bases, with 7 bases separating them. The CDR3 runs 14 residues. The CDR3 loop is CASSLANGYNEQFF. CDR3 coding DNA: TGCGCCAGCAGCTTGGCTAACGGCTACAATGAGCAGTTCTTC.

The V and J genes are TRBV10-1 and TRBJ2-1; 8 bases match TRBD2. CDR1 and CDR2 (germline): WNHNN, SYGVQD (reference sequence). V lost 2 bases and J lost 4; bases outside the gene matches: 7. The CDR3 has 16 residues. For the CDR3, the DNA is TGCGCCAGCAGTGAGCGTCCAGCGGGGGAATACAATGAGCAGTTCTTC. Translated, it gives CASSERPAGEYNEQFF.

CDR3 DNA sequence: TGTGCCAGCAGTTTAGAAGTTGGGAGGACCGGGGAGCTGTTTTTT. Encoded protein: CASSLEVGRTGELFF. The chain has TRBV27 and TRBJ2-2, with a weak D call TRBD2 (6 bases). The ends were cut back, 2 bases at V and 5 bases at J, with 12 bases in the middle. This CDR3 spans 15 amino acids. The V gene's germline CDR1 is MNHEY and CDR2 SMNVEV (reference sequence).

V is TRBV27 and J is TRBJ2-7, with D tentatively TRBD2 (6 bases). The germline V and J ends were trimmed by 10 bases and 3 bases, with 16 bases remaining between them. The CDR3 runs to 13 residues. CDR1 is MNHEY and CDR2 is SMNVEV in the germline V gene (reference sequence). CDR3 nucleotides: TGTGCCACCGCCCCCGGGAGAGGCTACGAGCAGTACGTC. Translation: CATAPGRGYEQYV.

The chain uses TRBV5-1 and TRBJ2-5; 8 bases align to TRBD1. V lost 4 bases and J lost 3; bases outside the gene matches: 8. The CDR3 is 15 residues long. Germline V gene lookup returns CDR1 SGHRS and CDR2 YFSETQ. The CDR3 sequence: CASSTQGARKETQYF. The CDR3 nucleotides are TGCGCCAGCAGCACTCAGGGGGCGCGTAAAGAGACCCAGTACTTC. Complete variable domain (other parts from reference TRBV5-1 and TRBJ2-5): KAGVTQTPRYLIKTRGQQVTLSCSPISGHRSVSWYQQTPGQGLQFLFEYFSETQRNKGNFPGRFSGRQFSNSRSEMNVSTLELGDSALYLCASSTQGARKETQYFGPGTRLLVL.

This chain links TRBV19 with TRBJ1-2; no clear D. This CDR3 contains 14 residues. Per germline, CDR1 LNHDA and CDR2 SQIVND (reference sequence). The germline V and J ends were trimmed by 4 bases and 4 bases, with 13 bases remaining between them. CDR3 region: CASSTVTEFYGYTF. The CDR3 region has the DNA TGTGCCAGTAGTACGGTAACAGAGTTCTATGGCTACACCTTC.

Of note for this clone: Other DNA sequences of this sample code for an identical CDR3. In nucleotides, the CDR3 is TGTGCCAGCAGCTTAGGCCAAAGGGGGGGAGAGACCCAGTACTTC. Translating it yields CASSLGQRGGETQYF. The V and J genes are TRBV7-8 and TRBJ2-5, with a tentative D call TRBD2 (7 bases). The V and J ends lost 1 base and 4 bases respectively, with 13 bases between them. Germline CDR1 and CDR2: SGHVS and FQNEAQ. This CDR3 has 15 residues.

The chain joins TRBV28 to TRBJ1-5; TRBD1 is a possible D gene (5 bases). Trimming took off 2 bases at V and 6 bases at J, with 11 bases between the two ends. From germline, CDR1 is MDHEN and CDR2 SYDVKM. The CDR3 is made up of 14 amino acids. The CDR3 sequence: CASSLVQGGQPQHF. For the CDR3, the DNA is TGTGCCAGCAGTTTAGTCCAGGGAGGTCAGCCCCAGCATTTT.

This clone appeared once. The chain carries TRBV30 and TRBJ1-1; no clear D. CDR1 GTSNPN and CDR2 SVGIG come from the germline V gene (reference sequence). V was trimmed by 2 bases and J by 11 bases, leaving 18 bases between them. The CDR3 length is 13 residues. The CDR3 DNA is TGTGCCTGGAGTAAGGTCTTCCCCGCAGGCGCTTTCTTT. It specifies CAWSKVFPAGAFF.

The CDR3 here is CASSLMAGAEQYV. The CDR3 nucleotides read TGCGCCAGCAGCTTGATGGCGGGAGCGGAGCAGTACGTC. The chain has TRBV5-1 and TRBJ2-7, with 7 nucleotides matching TRBD2. CDR1 SGHRS and CDR2 YFSETQ come from the germline V gene. This CDR3 region has 13 residues. The trim removed 1 base at V and 7 bases at J, leaving 5 bases unmatched.

V usage is TRBV27 and J usage is TRBJ2-1; 8 bases agree with TRBD1. The CDR3 loop spans 16 amino acids. The junction had 13 bases not matched to a gene; V was cut back by 5 bases and J by 7 bases. CDR1 and CDR2 (germline): MNHEY, SMNVEV (reference sequence). CDR3 amino acids: CASSPQSLQGANEQFF. The CDR3 DNA sequence: TGTGCCAGCAGTCCTCAGTCGTTGCAGGGGGCAAATGAGCAGTTCTTC.

The chain recombines TRBV5-8 with TRBJ2-3; 7 positions agree with TRBD2. The CDR3 runs 15 residues. Germline V gene sequence: CDR1 SGHTS, CDR2 YDEGEE. With 4 bases clipped from V and 9 bases from J, the junction kept 14 bases outside the gene matches. As DNA, the CDR3 is TGTGCCAGCAGCCTGGGGCCTAGCGGAGGGGCGACGCAGTATTTT. This gives the protein CASSLGPSGGATQYF.

The chain joins TRBV14 to TRBJ2-7; 7 positions agree with TRBD2. CDR3 length: 16 amino acids. J lost 6 bases, V lost 0 bases, and 11 bases had no gene match. Germline loops: CDR1 SGHDN, CDR2 FVKESK. In DNA form, the CDR3 reads TGTGCCAGCAGCCAAGATGGTCGTGGCGGGAGAAGCGAGCAGTACGTC. Amino acid sequence: CASSQDGRGGRSEQYV.

The chain has TRBV11-2 and TRBJ2-3; weak D call: TRBD2 (6 bases). V lost 6 bases and J 6 bases, leaving 16 bases between the germline ends. The CDR3 loop spans 14 amino acids. CDR1 and CDR2 from the germline V gene are SGHAT and FQNNGV. CDR3 sequence reads: CASRGTAIWDTQYF. In nucleotides, the CDR3 is TGTGCCAGCAGGGGGACTGCCATATGGGATACGCAGTATTTT.